Sequencing of this T cell receptor (beta chain) was carried out in a study of blood T cell repertoires in COVID-19. In the study overall: Samples taken during acute and convalescent COVID-19 were collected in the United States, Italy and Spain.

As originally analysed: Reference gene primer amplification gave estimated nucleated cell counts. Some clones are missing from TCRdb's copy, which holds only in-frame ones; the method was immunoSEQ multiplex PCR. The DNA was the basis for D and trimming; V, J and clone size are from that table. The sample lists 250,000 to 300,000 clones, about 90% occurring once. This CDR3 has 14 residues. The germline V and J ends were trimmed by 3 bases and 0 bases, with 11 bases remaining between them. Germline values: CDR1 DFQATT, CDR2 SNEGSKA (reference sequence). The source material was peripheral blood. The origin of this receptor is a woman under 40 with COVID-19, enrolled during active disease. The rearrangement uses TRBV20-1 and TRBJ1-1; no definite D call. The CDR3 sequence is CSASRPGMNTEAFF. In nucleotides, the CDR3 is TGCAGTGCTAGTAGGCCGGGAATGAACACTGAAGCTTTCTTT.